This T cell receptor (beta chain) was recorded in a study of T cell clonotyping in hematopoietic cell transplantation. Study results and limitations: After transplant, recipient diversity fell while pathologically expanded clonotypes grew through day 180. No sorting was done, leaving CD4 and CD8 contributions mixed.

As regards this clone: The antigen is unknown.

Time point of the sample: recipient sample about 28 days before transplant, after cytoreduction. Sequenced by immunoSEQ multiplex PCR; TCRdb stores in-frame clones only, minus some. The sample has 75,000 to 95,000 clones, around 96% seen once. Sequencing was performed on peripheral blood mononuclear cells, taken before stem cell transplant. The receptor was derived from a woman aged 45-65 years with acute myeloid leukemia. Some clones in this sample may be carry-over from other donors' samples.

As DNA, the CDR3 is TGTGCCAGCAGCTTAATGGGTAACTATGGCTACACCTTC. Translation gives CASSLMGNYGYTF. The chain has TRBV11-2 and TRBJ1-2, with D unresolved. CDR3 length: 13 residues. Trimming stripped 2 bases from V and 1 base from J, with 5 bases between. From germline, CDR1 is SGHAT and CDR2 FQNNGV.